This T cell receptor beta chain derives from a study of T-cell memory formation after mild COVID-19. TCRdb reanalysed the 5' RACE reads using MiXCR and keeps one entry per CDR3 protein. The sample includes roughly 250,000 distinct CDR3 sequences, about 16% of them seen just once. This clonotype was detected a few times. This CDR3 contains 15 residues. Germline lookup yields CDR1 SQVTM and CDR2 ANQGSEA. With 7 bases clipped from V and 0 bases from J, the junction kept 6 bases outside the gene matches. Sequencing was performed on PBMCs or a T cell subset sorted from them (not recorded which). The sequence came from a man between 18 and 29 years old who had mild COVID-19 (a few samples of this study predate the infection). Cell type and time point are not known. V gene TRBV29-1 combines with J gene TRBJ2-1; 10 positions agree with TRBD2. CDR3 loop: CSGEIAGGSYNEQFF. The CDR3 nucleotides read TGCAGCGGAGAGATAGCGGGGGGCTCCTACAATGAGCAGTTCTTC.